This is a list of T cell receptor beta chains from one sample in a study of T cells after yellow fever vaccination. TCRdb reprocessed the 5' RACE reads with MiXCR, giving one entry per CDR3 protein. The profile covers 250,000 to 300,000 distinct CDR3 sequences, with around 5.3% appearing a single time and roughly 3.5% taken by the ten largest. The starting material was CD4+ T cells sorted from PBMCs, obtained on the day of the yellow fever booster vaccination. Receptors originate from a man between 18 and 35 years old who received the YFV17D yellow fever vaccine. CDR3s leave out the opening cysteine and the closing phenylalanine or tryptophan. The order of the fields is J gene, V gene, CDR3 protein.

J gene: TRBJ1-4
V gene: TRBV4-1
CDR3 protein: ASSRSGGLDEKLF

J gene: TRBJ1-5
V gene: TRBV20-1
CDR3 protein: SALPAGFIQPQH

J gene: TRBJ1-1
V gene: TRBV7-2
CDR3 protein: ASRGTGWNTEAF

J gene: TRBJ1-1
V gene: TRBV20-1
CDR3 protein: SATGTLSLAF

J gene: TRBJ1-2
V gene: TRBV7-2
CDR3 protein: ASSPIRDSYGYT

J gene: TRBJ1-6
V gene: TRBV10-3
CDR3 protein: AISEDRGLSPLH

J gene: TRBJ1-4
V gene: TRBV7-8
CDR3 protein: ASTDLLTNEKLF

J gene: TRBJ1-1
V gene: TRBV10-2
CDR3 protein: ASTSELNTEAF

J gene: .
V gene: TRBV5-1
CDR3 protein: ASSPRDGETQF

J gene: TRBJ2-1
V gene: TRBV11-2
CDR3 protein: ASSIRTSGGNEQF

J gene: TRBJ1-1
V gene: TRBV29-1
CDR3 protein: SAREAEAF

J gene: TRBJ1-2
V gene: TRBV29-1
CDR3 protein: STWDFYGYT

J gene: TRBJ1-2
V gene: TRBV10-3
CDR3 protein: AISEGSYT

J gene: TRBJ1-1
V gene: TRBV20-1
CDR3 protein: SAREGHSAF

J gene: TRBJ2-2
V gene: TRBV29-1
CDR3 protein: MGGDTGELF

J gene: TRBJ2-7
V gene: TRBV27
CDR3 protein: ASRRDNSYEQY

J gene: TRBJ2-1
V gene: TRBV18
CDR3 protein: ASSPGSGAYNEQF

J gene: TRBJ1-6
V gene: TRBV7-6
CDR3 protein: ASSLVARGSSSYNSPLH

J gene: TRBJ2-3
V gene: TRBV4-3
CDR3 protein: ASSQDPRGGLDTQY